This TCR beta chain was identified during a study of T cell repertoires in cytomegalovirus infection. Study-level background: Indications of both CMV infection and matching HLA type were provided by public TCR beta signatures. Overall study results and limits: It was HLA-C-restricted CMV-specific TCR beta clonotypes that dominated the response ex vivo. The cumulative frequency of public TCR beta families distinguished individuals who carried CMV together with the relevant HLA.

This clonotype was recorded a few times. The antigen is not known. TCRdb analysed the reads with MiXCR anew, one entry per CDR3 protein. The table lists approximately 140,000 distinct CDR3 sequences, 7% to 9.5% of them singletons, with about 9.4% in the top ten. The J segment lost 6 bases and the V segment lost 3 bases, leaving 6 bases of the junction unmatched. The germline V gene encodes CDR1 LGHNA and CDR2 YNFKEQ. CDR3 length: 16 amino acids. This rearrangement joins TRBV4-2 to TRBJ1-6; 9 bases line up with TRBD1. The specimen sequenced was PBMCs. The clonotype originates from a human donor in good health (CMV status not recorded). Some clones in this sample may be carry-over from other donors' samples. The CDR3 sequence is CASSQNRGLANSPLHF. DNA for the CDR3: TGTGCCAGCAGCCAGAACAGGGGGCTGGCTAATTCACCCCTCCACTTT.